The 17 T cell receptor beta chains below come from one sample, sequenced in a study of blood T cell repertoires in COVID-19. This table comes from immunoSEQ multiplex PCR, and its TCRdb copy is limited to in-frame clones, with some not included. The table lists 100,000 to 150,000 clones, almost 90% of them singletons, with roughly 1% in the top ten. Sequenced input: peripheral blood. Receptors were obtained from a woman between 50 and 59 years old with active or convalescent COVID-19.

The chain combines TRBV4-3 with TRBJ2-7; D might be TRBD1 (7 bases). The germline V gene encodes CDR1 LGHNA and CDR2 YSLEER. CDR3 length: 14 residues. Trimming took 4 bases from V and 7 from J, leaving 17 bases between them. CDR3 coding DNA: TGCGCCAGCAGCCCCAGGGGGAGGCCCGGGGAGCAGTACTTC. This encodes CASSPRGRPGEQYF.

The rearrangement joins TRBV28 to TRBJ2-2; D unresolved. CDR1 and CDR2 from the germline V gene are MDHEN and SYDVKM. This CDR3 region has 14 residues. Between the trimmed V and J ends, which lost 5 bases and 6 bases, there was a span of 13 bases. The CDR3 sequence is CASSHSLRAGELFF. CDR3 bases: TGTGCCAGCAGTCACTCCCTACGGGCCGGGGAGCTGTTTTTT. Together with reference TRBV28 and TRBJ2-2, the CDR3 gives the full variable domain: DVKVTQSSRYLVKRTGEKVFLECVQDMDHENMFWYRQDPGLGLRLIYFSYDVKMKEKGDIPEGYSVSREKKERFSLILESASTNQTSMYLCASSHSLRAGELFFGEGSRLTVL.

This chain links TRBV18 with TRBJ2-1, with TRBD2 matching over 13 bases. CDR1 and CDR2 from the germline V gene are KGHSH and LQKENI. Trimming removed 6 bases from V and 8 bases from J; junction bases left unmatched: 7. The CDR3 contains 15 residues. The CDR3 DNA is TGTGCCAGCTCTCCCGGGACTAGCGGGACGGATGAGCAGTTCTTC. This gives the protein CASSPGTSGTDEQFF.

The chain employs TRBV4-1 and TRBJ1-2; D gene unclear. V gave up 1 base and J gave up 2 bases, with 11 bases separating them. The CDR3 loop spans 15 amino acids. Germline V gene data show CDR1 as MGHRA and CDR2 as YSYEKL. CDR3 sequence: CASSQGAQKNYGYTF. The CDR3 nucleotides are TGCGCCAGCAGCCAAGGAGCACAGAAAAACTATGGCTACACCTTC.

V is TRBV20-1 and J is TRBJ2-2; a possible D gene is TRBD1 (6 bases). In germline, CDR1 is DFQATT, CDR2 SNEGSKA (reference sequence). V shed 3 bases and J shed 1 base, with 9 bases lying between them. The CDR3 has 14 residues. The CDR3 DNA follows: TGCAGTGCTAGTCGACAGGTGAACACCGGGGAGCTGTTTTTT. Translation: CSASRQVNTGELFF.

The V call is TRBV1, the J call TRBJ2-2; TRBD2, the table's D call, was not compared with the DNA. TRBV1 is a pseudogene. The length of the CDR3 is 18 residues. The CDR3 loop reads CTSSQDGSGTANTGELFF. The CDR3 DNA is TGCACCAGCAGCCAAGATGGAAGCGGGACCGCGAACACCGGGGAGCTGTTTTTT.

The V call is TRBV5-6, the J call TRBJ1-6; D is unresolved. The germline gives CDR1 SGHDT, CDR2 YYEEEE. The V and J ends lost 0 bases and 10 bases respectively, with 14 bases between them. The length of the CDR3 is 15 residues. In DNA, the CDR3 is TGTGCCAGCAGCTTGGGGCCGGCGGGGAGGTCACCCCTCCACTTT. Its translation is CASSLGPAGRSPLHF.

This rearrangement joins TRBV15 to TRBJ2-7; 11 nucleotides line up with TRBD2. V was pared by 3 bases and J by 3 bases, with 19 bases of the junction left unmatched. Looked up from germline, CDR1 is LNHNV and CDR2 is YYDKDF (reference sequence). The CDR3 loop spans 20 amino acids. CDR3 DNA: TGTGCCACCAGCAGGGAGGACAGGCCGACGGGACTAGCGGCTCTCTACGAGCAGTACTTC. This translates into CATSREDRPTGLAALYEQYF.

This chain joins TRBV4-3 and TRBJ1-3; 10 bases line up with TRBD1. The CDR3 is made up of 17 amino acids. The germline V gene has CDR1 LGHNA and CDR2 YSLEER. With 3 bases clipped from V and 2 bases from J, the junction kept 7 bases outside the gene matches. The DNA for the CDR3 is TGCGCCAGCAGCCAGGCTTCCGGGACAGGGGCTGGAAACACCATATATTTT. Residues: CASSQASGTGAGNTIYF.

This chain links TRBV28 with TRBJ1-4, with D possibly matching TRBD1 (5 bases). The CDR3 spans 17 residues. The ends were cut back, 5 bases at V and 2 bases at J, with 18 bases in the middle. Germline-derived CDR1 and CDR2 are MDHEN and SYDVKM. This chain's CDR3 is CASSRSSGVGTNEKLFF. CDR3 bases: TGTGCCAGCAGTCGATCGTCGGGGGTTGGGACTAATGAAAAACTGTTTTTT. Looking up the rest from reference TRBV28 and TRBJ1-4 gives the full variable domain: DVKVTQSSRYLVKRTGEKVFLECVQDMDHENMFWYRQDPGLGLRLIYFSYDVKMKEKGDIPEGYSVSREKKERFSLILESASTNQTSMYLCASSRSSGVGTNEKLFFGSGTQLSVL.

The table lists this clone with a few counts. V is TRBV7-6 and J is TRBJ2-7; TRBD1 matches at 8 bases. This CDR3 spans 18 amino acids. Trimming cost V 1 base and J 1 base; bases outside gene matches: 12. CDR1 and CDR2 (germline): SGHVS, FNYEAQ. CDR3 DNA: TGTGCCAGCAGCTTAGAGGCAGGGGGCGAGACGACATCCTACGAGCAGTACTTC. Its translation is CASSLEAGGETTSYEQYF. Full variable domain (outside the CDR3, taken from reference TRBV7-6 and TRBJ2-7): GAGVSQSPRYKVTKRGQDVALRCDPISGHVSLYWYRQALGQGPEFLTYFNYEAQQDKSGLPNDRFSAERPEGSISTLTIQRTEQRDSAMYRCASSLEAGGETTSYEQYFGPGTRLTVT.

The V call is TRBV29-1, the J call TRBJ2-4; 8 nucleotides agree with TRBD2. Germline loops: CDR1 SQVTM, CDR2 ANQGSEA. V dropped 3 bases and J dropped 3; count of bases not matched to a gene: 13. The CDR3 covers 17 residues. The CDR3 here is CSVDGLAQGFDKNIQYF. CDR3 nucleotides: TGCAGCGTTGACGGACTAGCTCAGGGTTTCGACAAAAACATTCAGTACTTC.

The CDR3 spells CASSPAGANTEAFF. CDR3 sequence (DNA): TGTGCCAGCTCACCAGCGGGGGCGAACACTGAAGCTTTCTTT. This rearrangement joins TRBV18 to TRBJ1-1, with D possibly being TRBD1 (6 bases). Germline values: CDR1 KGHSH, CDR2 LQKENI. V was pared by 2 bases and J by 1 base, with 8 bases between. This CDR3 contains 14 residues.

The CDR3 loop is CASSVVLGKADNEQFF. CDR3 bases: TGTGCCAGCAGCGTAGTGTTAGGCAAGGCGGACAATGAGCAGTTCTTC. V is TRBV9 and J is TRBJ2-1; no firm D call. V gave up 0 bases and J gave up 5 bases, with 15 bases separating them. The CDR3 extends over 16 amino acids. Germline V CDR1 and CDR2: SGDLS, YYNGEE.

CDR3 in amino acids: CASRATGGGDTQYF. As DNA, the CDR3 is TGTGCCTCCCGGGCGACGGGGGGAGGAGATACGCAGTATTTT. The chain links TRBV19 to TRBJ2-3; 7 bases align to TRBD2. CDR1 is LNHDA and CDR2 is SQIVND in the germline V gene (reference sequence). CDR3 size: 14 residues. Germline trimming cut 11 bases from V and 5 bases from J; bases unmatched to any gene: 13.

V gene TRBV4-3 combines with J gene TRBJ2-2; 7 bases fit TRBD2. V shed 4 bases and J 6 bases; nucleotides not matched to a gene: 20. Germline CDR1 reads LGHNA; CDR2 reads YSLEER. The CDR3 is made up of 19 amino acids. This chain's CDR3 is CASSPAGGGSGIGSGELFF. CDR3 coding DNA: TGCGCCAGCAGCCCCGCCGGCGGGGGAAGCGGGATCGGGTCCGGGGAGCTGTTTTTT.

The chain is built from TRBV7-9 and TRBJ2-3, with D possibly matching TRBD2 (6 bases). This CDR3 is 14 amino acids long. CDR1 SEHNR and CDR2 FQNEAQ come from the germline V gene (reference sequence). Trimming left V 5 bases short and J 6 bases short, with 15 bases between. In DNA, the CDR3 is TGTGCCAGCAGCCCCCCGAGGAGGGCCGATACGCAGTATTTT. Translation gives CASSPPRRADTQYF.